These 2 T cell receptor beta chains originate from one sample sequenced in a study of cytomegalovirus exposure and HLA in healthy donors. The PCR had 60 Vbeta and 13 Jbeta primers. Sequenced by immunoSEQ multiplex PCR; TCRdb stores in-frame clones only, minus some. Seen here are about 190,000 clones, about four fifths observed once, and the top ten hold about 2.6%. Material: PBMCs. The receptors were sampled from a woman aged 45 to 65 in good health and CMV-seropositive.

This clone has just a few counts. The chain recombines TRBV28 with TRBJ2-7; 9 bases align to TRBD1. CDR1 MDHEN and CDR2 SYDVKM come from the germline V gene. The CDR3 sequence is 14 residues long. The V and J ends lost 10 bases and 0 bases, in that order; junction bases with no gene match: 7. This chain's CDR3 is CATSGTGSSYEQYF. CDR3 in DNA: TGTGCCACATCCGGGACAGGGTCCTCCTACGAGCAGTACTTC.

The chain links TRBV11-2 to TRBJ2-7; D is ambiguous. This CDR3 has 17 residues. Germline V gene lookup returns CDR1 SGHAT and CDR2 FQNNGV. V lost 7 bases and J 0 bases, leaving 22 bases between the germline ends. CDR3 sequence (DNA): TGTGCCAGCACTGCCTTTCCTAACGGTAGTTACTCCTACGAGCAGTACTTC. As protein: CASTAFPNGSYSYEQYF.